The 27 T cell receptor beta chains below were found in one sample sequenced in a study of blood T cell repertoires in COVID-19. Clones were sequenced by immunoSEQ multiplex PCR, and TCRdb holds only the in-frame ones, with some missing. The sample contains around 100,000 clones, roughly 84% of which appear only once. Source material: peripheral blood. These receptors all come from a human donor in a cohort sampled during active COVID-19.

CDR3 loop: CASSAIIRAWTGKEGYTF. The CDR3 region has the DNA TGCGCCAGCAGCGCGATTATCCGGGCATGGACAGGGAAGGAAGGCTACACCTTC. The J gene is TRBJ1-2, the V gene TRBV5-1; 8 bases are shared with TRBD1. CDR3 size: 18 residues. In germline, CDR1 is SGHRS, CDR2 YFSETQ. V shed 4 bases and J 8 bases; nucleotides not matched to a gene: 22. Full variable domain (outside the CDR3, taken from reference TRBV5-1 and TRBJ1-2): KAGVTQTPRYLIKTRGQQVTLSCSPISGHRSVSWYQQTPGQGLQFLFEYFSETQRNKGNFPGRFSGRQFSNSRSEMNVSTLELGDSALYLCASSAIIRAWTGKEGYTFGSGTRLTVV.

The chain uses TRBV7-6 and TRBJ1-1; TRBD1 agrees at 11 bases. V lost 4 bases to trimming and J lost 1 base; unmatched junction nucleotides: 14. This CDR3 has 19 amino acids. CDR1 and CDR2 from the germline V gene are SGHVS and FNYEAQ. CDR3 DNA: TGTGCCAGCAGCTCGCCGGTGGGGGGACAGGGGGAAAGGAACACTGAAGCTTTCTTT. Its translation: CASSSPVGGQGERNTEAFF. Together with reference TRBV7-6 and TRBJ1-1, the CDR3 gives the full variable domain: GAGVSQSPRYKVTKRGQDVALRCDPISGHVSLYWYRQALGQGPEFLTYFNYEAQQDKSGLPNDRFSAERPEGSISTLTIQRTEQRDSAMYRCASSSPVGGQGERNTEAFFGQGTRLTVV.

The chain employs TRBV7-8 and TRBJ1-1; no clear D. This CDR3 contains 13 residues. Germline CDR1 SGHVS, CDR2 FQNEAQ. V lost 4 bases, J lost 1 base, and 7 bases lay in between. CDR3 amino acids: CASSYSPNTEAFF. DNA of the CDR3: TGTGCCAGCAGCTACTCCCCGAACACTGAAGCTTTCTTT.

The V call is TRBV5-1, the J call TRBJ1-4; D remains ambiguous. Trimming shortened V by 0 bases and J by 8 bases, and 11 bases separated the two germline ends. CDR1 is SGHRS and CDR2 is YFSETQ in the germline V gene. There are 14 residues in the CDR3. The chain's CDR3 is CASSLARVGEKLFF. The CDR3 nucleotides read TGCGCCAGCAGCTTGGCGAGGGTCGGGGAAAAACTGTTTTTT.

As concerns this clone: Different DNA sequences within this sample yield the same CDR3. The chain is built from TRBV5-1 and TRBJ1-2, with TRBD1 identical over 11 bases. Losses at the gene ends were 0 bases for V and 7 bases for J; bases not matched to a gene: 2. The germline V gene encodes CDR1 SGHRS and CDR2 YFSETQ. The CDR3 has 14 residues. CDR3 DNA: TGCGCCAGCAGCTTGGCCGGGACAGGGGGTGGCTACACCTTC. It translates to CASSLAGTGGGYTF.

A single count supports this clone. The CDR3 here is CASSPRGRGYNSPLHF. The DNA for the CDR3 is TGTGCCAGCAGCCCCCGGGGCAGGGGCTATAATTCACCCCTCCACTTT. The V and J genes are TRBV7-3 and TRBJ1-6, with a tentative D call TRBD1 (6 bases). The length of the CDR3 is 16 residues. The ends were cut back, 5 bases at V and 3 bases at J, with 14 bases in the middle. CDR1 and CDR2 from the germline V gene are SGHTA and FQGTGA.

V is TRBV5-1 and J is TRBJ1-5, with D maybe TRBD1 (6 bases). The germline V and J ends were trimmed by 4 bases and 4 bases, with 27 bases remaining between them. CDR1 is SGHRS, CDR2 YFSETQ, per germline. The length of the CDR3 is 19 residues. DNA for the CDR3: TGCGCCAGCAGCCCTGGCGACTGGCTCGCGGGGGGCGGTAATCAGCCCCAGCATTTT. It specifies CASSPGDWLAGGGNQPQHF.

The chain uses TRBV18 and TRBJ1-5; D is possibly TRBD1 (6 bases). With 4 bases removed from V and 0 bases from J, the gap between germline ends came to 13 bases. The CDR3 runs to 16 residues. CDR1 and CDR2 from the germline V gene are KGHSH and LQKENI. The CDR3: CASSRDRSNSNQPQHF. For the CDR3, the DNA is TGTGCCAGCTCACGTGACAGGTCTAATAGCAATCAGCCCCAGCATTTT.

The V gene is TRBV12-3 or TRBV12-4, the J gene TRBJ1-5; TRBD1 is a possible D gene (5 bases). V lost 6 bases and J 5 bases, leaving 8 bases between the germline ends. CDR3 length equals 12 residues. The CDR3 spells CASRWGDQPQHF. The CDR3 DNA reads TGTGCCAGCAGGTGGGGGGATCAGCCCCAGCATTTT.

The genes are TRBV15 and TRBJ2-1, with D perhaps matching TRBD2 (6 bases). The V end was cut by 1 base, the J end by 4 bases, with 8 bases between. Germline CDR1 is LNHNV and CDR2 is YYDKDF (reference sequence). This CDR3 has 14 amino acids. For the CDR3, the DNA is TGTGCCACCAGCAGAGTTCGGGGGTACAATGAGCAGTTCTTC. This gives the protein CATSRVRGYNEQFF.

J is TRBJ1-2 and V is TRBV5-4, with TRBD1 identical over 7 bases. Germline CDR1 reads SGHNT; CDR2 reads YYREEE (reference sequence). The CDR3 loop spans 15 amino acids. Trimming removed 0 bases from V and 4 bases from J; junction bases left unmatched: 6. DNA of the CDR3: TGTGCCAGCAGCTTGGACAGGGGTTTAGGCTATGGCTACACCTTC. Amino acids: CASSLDRGLGYGYTF.

The chain couples TRBV6-1 to TRBJ1-2; 8 bases line up with TRBD1. With V trimmed by 2 bases and J by 4 bases, 6 bases remained unmatched. CDR3 length: 15 residues. Germline assignment: CDR1 MNHNS and CDR2 SASEGT. For the CDR3, the DNA is TGTGCCAGCAGTGAAATGACAGGGGAGATCTATGGCTACACCTTC. Its translation: CASSEMTGEIYGYTF.

The CDR3 loop is CASSGPYEQYF. The CDR3 nucleotides are TGTGCCAGCTCAGGGCCCTACGAGCAGTACTTC. The chain uses TRBV12-3 or TRBV12-4 and TRBJ2-7, with TRBD1 as a possible D gene (5 bases). Trimming removed 8 bases at V and 2 bases at J, with 7 bases between. This CDR3 contains 11 residues.

J is TRBJ1-1 and V is TRBV11-2, with no clear D. The CDR3 totals 14 residues. V dropped 2 bases and J dropped 4 bases, with 11 bases sitting between them. Germline CDR1 is SGHAT and CDR2 is FQNNGV. This chain's CDR3 is CASSLNPTPTEAFF. CDR3 nucleotide sequence: TGTGCCAGCAGCTTAAACCCGACTCCCACTGAAGCTTTCTTT.

This clone was picked up one time. J is TRBJ2-2 and V is TRBV6-4, with 11 bases that match TRBD2. The CDR3 loop spans 15 amino acids. Trimming removed 6 bases from V and 3 bases from J; junction bases left unmatched: 3. Germline V gene data show CDR1 as MRHNA and CDR2 as SNTAGT. CDR3 in DNA: TGTGCCAGCAGGGCACTAGCGGGGGACACCGGGGAGCTGTTTTTT. Translated: CASRALAGDTGELFF.

The V and J genes are TRBV24-1 and TRBJ1-1, with 8 bases identical to TRBD1. Trimming at V came to 3 bases and at J to 10 bases, leaving 15 bases not matched to a gene. This CDR3 spans 16 amino acids. CDR1 is KGHDR, CDR2 SFDVKD, per germline. CDR3: CATSDTAQGAPRGAFF. As DNA, the CDR3 is TGTGCCACCAGTGATACCGCCCAGGGGGCCCCTCGAGGAGCTTTCTTT.

This chain connects TRBV4-1 to TRBJ1-2; tentative D call: TRBD1 (5 bases). There are 13 residues in the CDR3. The germline V gene encodes CDR1 MGHRA and CDR2 YSYEKL. The V and J ends lost 0 bases and 7 bases respectively, with 9 bases between them. The CDR3 here is CASSQDQGFGYTF. The CDR3 DNA sequence: TGCGCCAGCAGCCAAGATCAGGGTTTTGGCTACACCTTC.

J is TRBJ1-2 and V is TRBV9, with 7 bases identical to TRBD1. CDR1 and CDR2 (germline): SGDLS, YYNGEE. The CDR3 has 15 amino acids. With 0 bases clipped from V and 5 bases from J, the junction kept 7 bases outside the gene matches. The CDR3, as DNA: TGTGCCAGCAGCGTAGATGCAGGGGGGATTTATGGCTACACCTTC. It codes for CASSVDAGGIYGYTF. The full variable domain, in which reference TRBV9 and TRBJ1-2 provide the parts outside the CDR3, is DSGVTQTPKHLITATGQRVTLRCSPRSGDLSVYWYQQSLDQGLQFLIQYYNGEERAKGNILERFSAQQFPDLHSELNLSSLELGDSALYFCASSVDAGGIYGYTFGSGTRLTVV.

The CDR3 region is CASSPRGENYGYTF. The CDR3 DNA follows: TGTGCCAGCAGCCCCCGGGGGGAAAACTATGGCTACACCTTC. V is TRBV9 and J is TRBJ1-2; possibly TRBD1 for D (5 bases). From germline, CDR1 is SGDLS and CDR2 YYNGEE. The CDR3 consists of 14 residues. Trimming left V 4 bases short and J 2 bases short, with 12 bases between. Together with reference TRBV9 and TRBJ1-2, the CDR3 gives the full variable domain: DSGVTQTPKHLITATGQRVTLRCSPRSGDLSVYWYQQSLDQGLQFLIQYYNGEERAKGNILERFSAQQFPDLHSELNLSSLELGDSALYFCASSPRGENYGYTFGSGTRLTVV.

This chain links TRBV7-8 with TRBJ2-1, with 7 bases that match TRBD1. CDR1 SGHVS and CDR2 FQNEAQ come from the germline V gene. The J segment lost 8 bases and the V segment lost 2 bases, leaving 15 bases of the junction unmatched. The CDR3 is made up of 17 amino acids. CDR3 nucleotides: TGTGCCAGCAGCTTACCCACGAGAACGACAGGGTATGATGAGCAGTTCTTC. Its protein product is CASSLPTRTTGYDEQFF. Using reference TRBV7-8 and TRBJ2-1 for the parts outside the CDR3, the full variable domain is GAGVSQSPRYKVAKRGQDVALRCDPISGHVSLFWYQQALGQGPEFLTYFQNEAQLDKSGLPSDRFFAERPEGSVSTLKIQRTQQEDSAVYLCASSLPTRTTGYDEQFFGPGTRLTVL.

The V call is TRBV19, the J call TRBJ1-2; tentative D call: TRBD1 (6 bases). V lost 3 bases and J lost 2, with 10 bases in between. The CDR3 loop spans 14 amino acids. Germline CDR1 is LNHDA and CDR2 is SQIVND (reference sequence). The CDR3 bases are TGTGCCAGTAGTATTCTGGGGGCCAACTATGGCTACACCTTC. It translates to CASSILGANYGYTF.

The chain joins TRBV29-1 to TRBJ2-5, with 10 bases identical to TRBD1. Germline CDR1 SQVTM, CDR2 ANQGSEA. This CDR3 has 14 amino acids. V dropped 5 bases and J dropped 2; count of bases not matched to a gene: 5. Written as DNA, the CDR3 is TGCAGCGTTACCGGGACAGGGGCACAAGAGACCCAGTACTTC. Translation gives CSVTGTGAQETQYF.

J is TRBJ1-3 and V is TRBV5-4; D gene ambiguous. The germline CDR1 and CDR2 sequences are SGHNT and YYREEE (reference sequence). V was pared by 0 bases and J by 1 base, with 11 bases between. The CDR3 length is 16 residues. CDR3 DNA: TGTGCCAGCAGCTTGGGCCGCCCCGGTTCTGGAAACACCATATATTTT. Residues: CASSLGRPGSGNTIYF.

This rearrangement joins TRBV11-3 to TRBJ2-3; the match to TRBD2 covers 8 bases. The CDR3 spans 15 residues. The junction had 4 bases not matched to a gene; V was cut back by 2 bases and J by 3 bases. CDR1 is SGHNT and CDR2 is YENEEA in the germline V gene. CDR3 in amino acids: CASSLRGGDTDTQYF. CDR3 coding DNA: TGTGCCAGCAGCTTACGGGGGGGTGATACAGATACGCAGTATTTT.

J is TRBJ2-1 and V is TRBV10-3; 12 nucleotides align to TRBD2. Germline V lookup: CDR1 ENHRY, CDR2 SYGVKD. The CDR3 length is 15 residues. J lost 4 bases, V lost 10 bases, and 8 bases had no gene match. The CDR3 is CATTASGGGYNEQFF. The CDR3, as DNA: TGTGCCACGACGGCTAGCGGGGGGGGATACAATGAGCAGTTCTTC.

The chain couples TRBV5-1 to TRBJ2-5; 8 nucleotides line up with TRBD2. With 1 base clipped from V and 7 bases from J, the junction kept 9 bases outside the gene matches. The CDR3 contains 15 residues. The germline gives CDR1 SGHRS, CDR2 YFSETQ. This chain's CDR3 is CASSLKTSADGTQYF. CDR3 in DNA: TGCGCCAGCAGCTTGAAGACTAGCGCTGATGGGACCCAGTACTTC.

The genes are TRBV7-9 and TRBJ2-3; the D gene is possibly TRBD2 (6 bases). V was cut by 6 bases and J by 2 bases, with 18 bases left in between. From germline, CDR1 is SEHNR and CDR2 FQNEAQ (reference sequence). The CDR3 is 16 amino acids. CDR3 bases: TGTGCCAGCAGTCGACCTAGCGTTAGGACCACAGATACGCAGTATTTT. It encodes CASSRPSVRTTDTQYF.